The rows below give T cell receptor beta chains drawn from one sample of a study of cytomegalovirus exposure and HLA in healthy donors. The data were produced by immunoSEQ multiplex PCR, yet TCRdb's version contains in-frame clones alone and is incomplete. The listing records about 100,000 clones. Source material: PBMCs. The receptors stem from a man in his fifties in good health and CMV-seronegative. The conserved cysteine and the conserved F or W are not part of the CDR3 here. The order of the fields is V gene, J gene, CDR3 protein.

>TRBV28|TRBJ1-4
ASSRGRLATNEKLF
>TRBV19|TRBJ2-5
ASSIRTGRETQY
>TRBV7-9|TRBJ2-1
ASSLSGTRENEQF
>TRBV5-1|TRBJ1-6
ASSIGTAKGSPLH
>TRBV4-3|TRBJ1-2
ASSQTSDSVHGYT
>TRBV7-8|TRBJ1-3
ASSMTGGTGNTIY
>TRBV7-2|TRBJ1-5
ASSLGLGGHDNQPQH
>TRBV7-9|TRBJ1-2
ASSEGTGCT
>TRBV2|TRBJ2-7
ASSDEGAIYEQY
>TRBV7-2|TRBJ2-1
ASSSRLAGVRGSYNEQF
>TRBV4-3|TRBJ2-3
ASSQVAGGFKDTQY
>TRBV5-6|TRBJ1-1
ASSQGGEDTEAF
>TRBV10-2|TRBJ1-2
ASSTSTGNVDYGYT
>TRBV9|TRBJ2-2
ASSVGQVDTGELF
>TRBV5-1|TRBJ2-3
ASSPGVAGRTDTQY